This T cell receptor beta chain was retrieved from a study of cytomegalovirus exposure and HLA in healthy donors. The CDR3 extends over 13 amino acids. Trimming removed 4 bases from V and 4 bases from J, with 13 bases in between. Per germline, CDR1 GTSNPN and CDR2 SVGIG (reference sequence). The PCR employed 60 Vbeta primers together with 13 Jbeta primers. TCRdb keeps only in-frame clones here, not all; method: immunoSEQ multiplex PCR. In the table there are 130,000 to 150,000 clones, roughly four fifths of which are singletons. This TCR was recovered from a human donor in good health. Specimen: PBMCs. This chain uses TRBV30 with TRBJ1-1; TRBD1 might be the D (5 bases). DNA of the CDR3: TGTGCCTGGACATCAGGGATTGGCACTGAAGCTTTCTTT. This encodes CAWTSGIGTEAFF. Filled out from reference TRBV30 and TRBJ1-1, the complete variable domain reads SQTIHQWPATLVQPVGSPLSLECTVEGTSNPNLYWYRQAAGRGLQLLFYSVGIGQISSEVPQNLSASRPQDRQFILSSKKLLLSDSGFYLCAWTSGIGTEAFFGQGTRLTVV.